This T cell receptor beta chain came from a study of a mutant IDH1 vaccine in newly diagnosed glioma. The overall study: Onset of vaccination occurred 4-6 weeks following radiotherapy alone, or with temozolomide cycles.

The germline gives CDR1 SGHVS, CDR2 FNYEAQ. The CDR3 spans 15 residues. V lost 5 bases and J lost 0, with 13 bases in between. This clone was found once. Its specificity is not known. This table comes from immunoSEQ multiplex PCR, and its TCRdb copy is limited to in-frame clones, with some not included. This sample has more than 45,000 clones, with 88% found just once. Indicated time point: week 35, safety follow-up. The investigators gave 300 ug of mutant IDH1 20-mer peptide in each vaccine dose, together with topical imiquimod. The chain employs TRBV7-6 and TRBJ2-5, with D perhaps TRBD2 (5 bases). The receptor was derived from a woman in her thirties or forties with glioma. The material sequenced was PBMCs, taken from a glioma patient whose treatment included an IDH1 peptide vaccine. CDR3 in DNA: TGTGCCAGCAGCCGGACTTTTGGGTACCAAGAGACCCAGTACTTC. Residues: CASSRTFGYQETQYF. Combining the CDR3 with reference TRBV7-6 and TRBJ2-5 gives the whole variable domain GAGVSQSPRYKVTKRGQDVALRCDPISGHVSLYWYRQALGQGPEFLTYFNYEAQQDKSGLPNDRFSAERPEGSISTLTIQRTEQRDSAMYRCASSRTFGYQETQYFGPGTRLLVL.